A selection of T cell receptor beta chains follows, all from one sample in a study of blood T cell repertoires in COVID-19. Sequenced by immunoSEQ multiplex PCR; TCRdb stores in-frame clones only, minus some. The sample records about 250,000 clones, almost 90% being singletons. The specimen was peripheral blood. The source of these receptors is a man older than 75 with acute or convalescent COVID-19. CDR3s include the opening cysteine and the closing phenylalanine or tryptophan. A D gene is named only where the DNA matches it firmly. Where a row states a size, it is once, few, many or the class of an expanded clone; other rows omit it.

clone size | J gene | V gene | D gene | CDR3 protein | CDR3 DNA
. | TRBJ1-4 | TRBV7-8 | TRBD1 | CASSPSRDRGRAEKLFF | TGTGCCAGCAGCCCGTCCCGGGACAGGGGGCGGGCTGAAAAACTGTTTTTT
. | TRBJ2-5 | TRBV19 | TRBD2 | CASSMGLAGSQETQYF | TGTGCCAGTAGTATGGGACTAGCGGGCAGTCAAGAGACCCAGTACTTC
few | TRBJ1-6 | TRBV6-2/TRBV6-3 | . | CASSQQGTNSPLHF | TGTGCCAGCAGCCAACAGGGAACTAATTCACCCCTCCACTTT
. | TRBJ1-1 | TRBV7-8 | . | CASSLIARVSEAFF | TGTGCCAGCAGCTTAATAGCGCGGGTCTCTGAAGCTTTCTTT
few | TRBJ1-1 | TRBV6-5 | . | CASSTGSLNTEAFF | TGTGCCAGCAGTACCGGGAGTTTGAACACTGAAGCTTTCTTT
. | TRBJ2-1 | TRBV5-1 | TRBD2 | CASSLAGGHYNEQFF | TGCGCCAGCAGCCTAGCGGGGGGCCACTACAATGAGCAGTTCTTC
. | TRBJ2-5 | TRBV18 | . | CASSPGSLTAGETQYF | TGTGCCAGCTCACCAGGGTCCCTGACAGCCGGAGAGACCCAGTACTTC
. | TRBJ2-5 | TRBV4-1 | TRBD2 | CASSPRLAGEQETQYF | TGCGCCAGCAGCCCTCGACTAGCGGGGGAGCAAGAGACCCAGTACTTC
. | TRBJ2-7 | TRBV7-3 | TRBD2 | CASSQGLAESYEQYF | TGTGCCAGCAGCCAAGGACTAGCGGAGTCCTACGAGCAGTACTTC
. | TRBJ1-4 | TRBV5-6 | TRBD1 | CASSLSRTGGLPTNEKLFF | TGTGCCAGCAGCTTATCAAGGACAGGGGGGCTCCCAACTAATGAAAAACTGTTTTTT